This T cell receptor (beta chain) was found in a study of blood T cells in healthy people across ages. The CDR3 runs 14 residues. Looked up from germline, CDR1 is DFQATT and CDR2 is SNEGSKA (reference sequence). The ends lost 4 bases at V and 6 bases at J; junction bases unmatched: 5. PCR was performed a second time for roughly 7 to 12 cycles using a sample-barcoded 5' primer and a J-beta primer mix. TCRdb called the 5' RACE reads again in MiXCR, with one record for every CDR3 protein. This sample has roughly 1,800,000 distinct CDR3 sequences, with roughly 50% found just once. The sequenced sample consisted of blood. This TCR was recovered from a woman aged 40 to 49 in good health. This chain joins TRBV20-1 and TRBJ1-5; 11 bases align to TRBD1. This CDR3 reads CSANPDRGLQPQHF. CDR3 sequence (DNA): TGCAGTGCTAACCCGGACAGGGGGCTTCAGCCCCAGCATTTT.